A selection of T cell receptor beta chains follows, all from one sample in a study of response to subunit inactivated influenza vaccine. TCRdb redid the calling of the RT-PCR reads with MiXCR, one entry per CDR3 protein. This table has 550,000 to 600,000 distinct CDR3 sequences, 12% appearing once. The specimen was PBMCs from blood, collected on the day of vaccination. Receptors were obtained from a man between 50 and 59 years old who received an inactivated influenza vaccine. Each CDR3 is given with its conserved first and last residue. D genes are given only for firm matches. Rows may omit the clone size; those that give it use once, few, many or a size class.

v_call: TRBV29-1; d_call: .; clone_size: many; j_call: TRBJ1-1; cdr3_aa: CSVTDRLNTEAFF; cdr3_nt: TGCAGCGTTACCGACAGGCTGAACACTGAAGCTTTCTTT
v_call: TRBV7-2; d_call: .; clone_size: .; j_call: TRBJ2-7; cdr3_aa: CASSLGQVAGDEQYF; cdr3_nt: TGTGCCAGCAGCTTAGGGCAAGTGGCAGGCGACGAGCAGTACTTC
v_call: TRBV14; d_call: .; clone_size: .; j_call: TRBJ1-2; cdr3_aa: CASSQYSVGYTF; cdr3_nt: TGTGCCAGCAGCCAATATTCGGTCGGCTACACCTTC
v_call: TRBV7-2; d_call: .; clone_size: .; j_call: TRBJ2-1; cdr3_aa: CASSLALNNEQFF; cdr3_nt: TGTGCCAGCAGCTTAGCGTTGAACAATGAGCAGTTCTTC
v_call: TRBV4-3; d_call: .; clone_size: few; j_call: TRBJ2-3; cdr3_aa: CASSLSPAGAATDTQYF; cdr3_nt: TGCGCCAGCAGCTTGAGTCCGGCGGGGGCCGCCACAGATACGCAGTATTTT
v_call: TRBV4-2; d_call: .; clone_size: once; j_call: TRBJ2-7; cdr3_aa: CASSQDGSTRVYEQYF; cdr3_nt: TGTGCCAGCAGCCAAGATGGTTCGACGCGAGTCTACGAGCAGTACTTC
v_call: TRBV7-2; d_call: .; clone_size: few; j_call: TRBJ2-7; cdr3_aa: CASSLRQNAYEQYF; cdr3_nt: TGTGCCAGCAGCTTAAGACAGAACGCCTACGAGCAGTACTTC
v_call: TRBV4-1; d_call: TRBD2; clone_size: few; j_call: TRBJ2-1; cdr3_aa: CASSQPGGTREQFF; cdr3_nt: TGCGCCAGCAGCCAACCCGGGGGGACCCGCGAGCAGTTCTTC
v_call: TRBV6-1; d_call: TRBD1; clone_size: many; j_call: TRBJ2-2; cdr3_aa: CASSESTGVRTGELFF; cdr3_nt: TGTGCCAGCAGTGAGTCGACAGGGGTTCGGACCGGGGAGCTGTTTTTT
v_call: TRBV7-9; d_call: TRBD1; clone_size: many; j_call: TRBJ2-1; cdr3_aa: CASAQGARSYNEQFF; cdr3_nt: TGTGCCAGCGCGCAGGGGGCGCGGTCCTACAATGAGCAGTTCTTC
v_call: TRBV5-6; d_call: .; clone_size: few; j_call: TRBJ2-1; cdr3_aa: CASSLPTGPSSYNEQFF; cdr3_nt: TGTGCCAGCAGCTTGCCCACAGGCCCCAGCTCCTACAATGAGCAGTTCTTC
v_call: TRBV12-3/TRBV12-4; d_call: TRBD2; clone_size: many; j_call: TRBJ2-1; cdr3_aa: CASSLGGSYNEQFF; cdr3_nt: TGTGCCAGCAGTTTAGGCGGGAGTTACAATGAGCAGTTCTTC
v_call: TRBV24-1; d_call: .; clone_size: many; j_call: TRBJ1-1; cdr3_aa: CATSEGGRNTEAFF; cdr3_nt: TGTGCCACCAGTGAGGGGGGTAGGAACACTGAAGCTTTCTTT
v_call: TRBV11-1; d_call: TRBD2; clone_size: .; j_call: TRBJ2-1; cdr3_aa: CASSGTSGSRLGVRNEQFF; cdr3_nt: TGTGCCAGCAGCGGGACTAGCGGGAGCCGTTTAGGGGTACGAAATGAGCAGTTCTTC
v_call: TRBV20-1; d_call: .; clone_size: few; j_call: TRBJ2-1; cdr3_aa: CSASTGSRINEQFF; cdr3_nt: TGCAGTGCTAGCACCGGGTCTCGAATCAATGAGCAGTTCTTC
v_call: TRBV3-1; d_call: TRBD2; clone_size: .; j_call: TRBJ2-2; cdr3_aa: CASSQASGGNTGELFF; cdr3_nt: TGTGCCAGCAGCCAGGCTAGCGGGGGAAACACCGGGGAGCTGTTTTTT
v_call: TRBV5-5; d_call: .; clone_size: .; j_call: TRBJ2-1; cdr3_aa: CASSIVGIRRRLYNEQFF; cdr3_nt: TGTGCCAGCAGCATAGTCGGTATCCGAAGGAGGCTCTACAATGAGCAGTTCTTC
v_call: TRBV15; d_call: .; clone_size: few; j_call: TRBJ2-7; cdr3_aa: CATSRDTPGGLYEQYF; cdr3_nt: TGTGCCACCAGCAGAGATACCCCCGGGGGTCTCTACGAGCAGTACTTC
v_call: TRBV12-3/TRBV12-4; d_call: TRBD1; clone_size: many; j_call: TRBJ1-4; cdr3_aa: CASRPIRRGYRPNEKLFF; cdr3_nt: TGTGCCAGCAGACCCATCCGCAGGGGGTATCGTCCTAATGAAAAACTGTTTTTT
v_call: TRBV5-1; d_call: .; clone_size: few; j_call: TRBJ2-7; cdr3_aa: CASSLGQFSYEQYF; cdr3_nt: TGCGCCAGCAGCTTGGGGCAGTTCTCCTACGAGCAGTACTTC
v_call: TRBV29-1; d_call: .; clone_size: .; j_call: TRBJ2-4; cdr3_aa: CSVSSLAKNIQYF; cdr3_nt: TGCAGCGTTAGTTCCCTAGCCAAAAACATTCAGTACTTC
v_call: TRBV4-2; d_call: .; clone_size: few; j_call: TRBJ2-7; cdr3_aa: CASSQDFDGYYEQYF; cdr3_nt: TGTGCCAGCAGCCAAGATTTTGACGGCTACTACGAGCAGTACTTC
v_call: TRBV7-8; d_call: .; clone_size: .; j_call: TRBJ2-2; cdr3_aa: CASSLYSGELFF; cdr3_nt: TGTGCCAGCAGCTTATACTCGGGGGAGCTGTTTTTT
v_call: TRBV12-3/TRBV12-4; d_call: TRBD2; clone_size: .; j_call: TRBJ2-3; cdr3_aa: CASSPREFTDTQYF; cdr3_nt: TGTGCCAGCAGTCCGCGGGAGTTCACAGATACGCAGTATTTT
v_call: TRBV5-1; d_call: .; clone_size: few; j_call: TRBJ2-6; cdr3_aa: CASTDVSGANVLTF; cdr3_nt: TGCGCCAGCACCGACGTCTCTGGGGCCAACGTCCTGACTTTC
v_call: TRBV20-1; d_call: TRBD2; clone_size: few; j_call: TRBJ2-5; cdr3_aa: CSAKDYSSGKETQYF; cdr3_nt: TGCAGTGCTAAAGACTATAGTAGCGGGAAAGAGACCCAGTACTTC
v_call: TRBV5-8; d_call: .; clone_size: .; j_call: TRBJ2-2; cdr3_aa: CASSLEAEITGELFF; cdr3_nt: TGTGCCAGCAGCTTGGAGGCGGAGATCACCGGGGAGCTGTTTTTT